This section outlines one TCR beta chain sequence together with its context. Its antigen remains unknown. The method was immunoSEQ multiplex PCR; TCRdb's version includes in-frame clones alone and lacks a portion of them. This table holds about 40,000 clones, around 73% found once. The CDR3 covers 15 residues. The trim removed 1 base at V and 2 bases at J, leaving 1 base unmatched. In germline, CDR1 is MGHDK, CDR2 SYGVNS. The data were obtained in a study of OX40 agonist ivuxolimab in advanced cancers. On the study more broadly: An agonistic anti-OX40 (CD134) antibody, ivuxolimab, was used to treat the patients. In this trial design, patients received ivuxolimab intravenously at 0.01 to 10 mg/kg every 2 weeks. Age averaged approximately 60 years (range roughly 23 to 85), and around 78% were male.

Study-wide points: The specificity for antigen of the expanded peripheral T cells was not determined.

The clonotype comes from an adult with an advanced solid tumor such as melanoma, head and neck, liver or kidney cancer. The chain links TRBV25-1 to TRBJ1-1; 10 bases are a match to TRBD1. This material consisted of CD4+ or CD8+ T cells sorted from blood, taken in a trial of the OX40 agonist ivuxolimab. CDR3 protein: CASSESTGGNTEAFF. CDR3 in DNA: TGTGCCAGCAGTGAATCGACAGGGGGCAACACTGAAGCTTTCTTT.